The T cell receptor beta chain described here comes from a study of immune evolution from preneoplasia to lung adenocarcinoma. In its sample, this clone was seen a few times. Macro-dissection enriched premalignant or tumor cells before nucleic acid extraction. The CDR3 has 12 residues. V was shortened by 5 bases and J by 8 bases, with 10 bases between the two germline ends. The germline CDR1 and CDR2 sequences are SGHVS and FNYEAQ. Produced via immunoSEQ multiplex PCR; TCRdb's table is partial and in-frame only. This sample carries under 9,500 clones, roughly three quarters of them seen once, and the ten largest clones take approximately 7.9%.

Sequences were obtained from FFPE minimally invasive lung adenocarcinoma tissue. J is TRBJ2-1 and V is TRBV7-6; D may correspond to TRBD1 or TRBD2 (5 bases each). This TCR came from a person aged 65 to 79 with lung adenocarcinoma. For the CDR3, the DNA is TGTGCCAGCAGCCCCGGGGCGCATGAGCAGTTCTTC. Amino acid sequence: CASSPGAHEQFF. Combining the CDR3 with reference TRBV7-6 and TRBJ2-1 gives the whole variable domain GAGVSQSPRYKVTKRGQDVALRCDPISGHVSLYWYRQALGQGPEFLTYFNYEAQQDKSGLPNDRFSAERPEGSISTLTIQRTEQRDSAMYRCASSPGAHEQFFGPGTRLTVL.